These T cell receptor beta chains were read from a single sample in a study of blood T cell repertoires in COVID-19. Measured with immunoSEQ multiplex PCR; TCRdb has only the in-frame clones, and not every one. The data hold a few hundred thousand clones, with more than 75% observed a single time. Sequencing was done on a sample of peripheral blood. The receptors come from a woman in her fifties or sixties with acute or convalescent COVID-19. The CDR3 runs from the conserved cysteine through the conserved F or W. The order of the fields is J gene, D gene, clone size, V gene, CDR3 DNA, CDR3 protein. A D gene is named only where the DNA matches it firmly. Clone size is given for some rows only: seen once, a few or many times, or a class if the clone is expanded.

TRBJ1-1	TRBD1	NA	TRBV18	TGTGCCAGCTCACCACAAGGACAGGGGTTGAACACTGAAGCTTTCTTT	CASSPQGQGLNTEAFF
TRBJ1-2	NA	NA	TRBV11-2	TGTGCCAGCATCGGGGGGCCCTATGGCTACACCTTC	CASIGGPYGYTF
TRBJ1-1	TRBD1	NA	TRBV27	TGTGCCAGCAGTTTGGGACAGCTCACTGAAGCTTTCTTT	CASSLGQLTEAFF
TRBJ2-1	NA	NA	TRBV5-1	TGCGCCAGCAGCACCCTGGACAGGGGTTACGCGGGAGGGCGGAATGAGCAGTTCTTC	CASSTLDRGYAGGRNEQFF
TRBJ1-1	NA	NA	TRBV9	TGTGCCAGCAGCGTAGACGGAGGTCTGAACACTGAAGCTTTCTTT	CASSVDGGLNTEAFF
TRBJ1-2	TRBD1	NA	TRBV7-9	TGTGCCAGCAGCTTCACCCAGGGGGCGTTCGGCTACACCTTC	CASSFTQGAFGYTF
TRBJ1-6	NA	NA	TRBV9	TGTGCCAGCAGGGGGGGGTCCCCCTTCCATAATTCACCCCTCCACTTT	CASRGGSPFHNSPLHF
TRBJ2-1	NA	NA	TRBV24-1	TGTGCCACCAGTGATTTAGGGGGGGGCGTTGAGCAGTTCTTC	CATSDLGGGVEQFF
TRBJ2-7	NA	NA	TRBV12-5	TGTGCTAGTGGTTTGGTACTTCGGCGGCTCTCCTCCTACGAGCAGTACTTC	CASGLVLRRLSSYEQYF
TRBJ2-7	NA	NA	TRBV27	TGTGCCAGCAGTTACAGGGTAAGATTCTACGAGCAGTACTTC	CASSYRVRFYEQYF
TRBJ2-7	NA	NA	TRBV15	TGTGCCACCAGCAGAGATCTAGGAGGGACCTACGAGCAGTACTTC	CATSRDLGGTYEQYF
TRBJ2-3	TRBD2	NA	TRBV20-1	TGCAGTGCTAGTGGCCTAGCGGGAGGCACAGATACGCAGTATTTT	CSASGLAGGTDTQYF
TRBJ2-1	TRBD2	NA	TRBV12-5	TGTGCTAGTGGCCTACGCCAGAACTTTAGCGGGAGAGGCTACAATGAGCAGTTCTTC	CASGLRQNFSGRGYNEQFF
TRBJ2-1	TRBD2	NA	TRBV6-2/TRBV6-3	TGTGCCAGCAGTTCCCGTTGGCGGGAGGGCTACAATGAGCAGTTCTTC	CASSSRWREGYNEQFF
TRBJ2-5	TRBD1	NA	TRBV9	TGTGCCAGCAGCGCTCAAAGGGACAGGGGGTGGGAGACCCAGTACTTC	CASSAQRDRGWETQYF
TRBJ2-4	TRBD2	NA	TRBV9	TGTGCCAGCAAGCGGGGGTGGGGTTTGACCAAAAACATTCAGTACTTC	CASKRGWGLTKNIQYF
TRBJ2-1	TRBD1	NA	TRBV5-1	TGCGCCAGCAGCCCCCTCCCTCTGAGACAGGGGAGAGGGCGGCAGTTCTTC	CASSPLPLRQGRGRQFF
TRBJ1-4	NA	NA	TRBV27	TGTGCCAGCAGTTTAAGTTTCCGGGCCCCGAGCGGTGAAAAACTGTTTTTT	CASSLSFRAPSGEKLFF
TRBJ2-5	TRBD2	NA	TRBV4-2	TGTGCCAGCAGCCAAGGCCCGCTAGCGGTCGAGACCCAGTACTTC	CASSQGPLAVETQYF
TRBJ2-2	TRBD2	NA	TRBV15	TGTGCCACCAGCAGAGGGAGGGGAGGGACCGGGGAGCTGTTTTTT	CATSRGRGGTGELFF
TRBJ1-2	NA	few	TRBV18	TGTGCCAGCTCACCATTGACAAGAACTAACTATGGCTACACCTTC	CASSPLTRTNYGYTF
TRBJ2-3	NA	NA	TRBV28	TGTGCCAGCAGTCCGAGACTGGCGGGATCAGATACGCAGTATTTT	CASSPRLAGSDTQYF
TRBJ2-7	TRBD2	NA	TRBV5-1	TGCGCCAGCAGCTTGGGGGCTAGCGGGAGCTACGAGCAGTACTTC	CASSLGASGSYEQYF